Below, 20 T cell receptor beta chains from the same sample are listed, as sequenced in a study of Ad26.COV2.S vaccination and SARS-CoV-2 variants. Measured with immunoSEQ multiplex PCR; TCRdb has only the in-frame clones, and not every one. The sample records 440,000 or so clones, 80% to 95% being singletons. Treatment reported: 19 received Ad26.COV2.S at low or high dose, single or two shots; 5 received placebo; per-sample allocation not given. The samples date from day 63 after the first vaccine or placebo injection. Here the sequenced sample was peripheral blood, taken in a trial of Ad26.COV2.S vaccine versus placebo. These receptors came from a person aged 18-60 years who received the Ad26.COV2.S COVID-19 vaccine or a placebo.

The V and J genes are TRBV11-3 and TRBJ2-1; a possible D gene is TRBD2 (5 bases). This CDR3 comprises 16 residues. Germline-derived CDR1 and CDR2 are SGHNT and YENEEA. Trimming cost V 1 base and J 7 bases, with 17 bases left between them. The CDR3 nucleotides are TGTGCCAGCAGCTTAGTGGTTAGGGCTAGCCGGAATGAGCAGTTCTTC. Translation gives CASSLVVRASRNEQFF. The entire variable domain, with the rest obtained from reference TRBV11-3 and TRBJ2-1, is as follows: EAGVVQSPRYKIIEKKQPVAFWCNPISGHNTLYWYLQNLGQGPELLIRYENEEAVDDSQLPKDRFSAERLKGVDSTLKIQPAELGDSAVYLCASSLVVRASRNEQFFGPGTRLTVL.

V is TRBV2 and J is TRBJ1-6, with D hard to call. This CDR3 has 13 amino acids. Trimming removed 6 bases from V and 4 bases from J, with 7 bases in between. Germline assignment: CDR1 SNHLY and CDR2 FYNNEI. CDR3 protein: CASRYSYNSPLHF. The CDR3 coding sequence is TGTGCCAGCAGATACTCTTATAATTCACCCCTCCACTTT. Drawing the rest from reference TRBV2 and TRBJ1-6, the complete variable domain is EPEVTQTPSHQVTQMGQEVILRCVPISNHLYFYWYRQILGQKVEFLVSFYNNEISEKSEIFDDQFSVERPDGSNFTLKIRSTKLEDSAMYFCASRYSYNSPLHFGNGTRLTVT.

This chain joins TRBV28 and TRBJ2-1; 11 bases fit TRBD2. Trimming removed 4 bases from V and 7 bases from J; junction bases left unmatched: 9. The CDR3 is made up of 16 amino acids. Germline V gives CDR1 MDHEN, CDR2 SYDVKM. The DNA for the CDR3 is TGTGCCAGCAGTTCGCCCGGGACTAGCGGATGGAATGAGCAGTTCTTC. Encoded protein: CASSSPGTSGWNEQFF.

This chain uses TRBV4-1 with TRBJ1-5; D gene ambiguous. The CDR3 is 13 amino acids. CDR1 MGHRA and CDR2 YSYEKL come from the germline V gene. V was clipped by 3 bases and J by 6 bases, with 9 bases between them. The CDR3 region has the DNA TGCGCCAGCAGCCACCGACAAGGTCAGCCCCAGCATTTT. This encodes CASSHRQGQPQHF.

The chain combines TRBV7-2 with TRBJ1-6; D is perhaps TRBD1 (5 bases). Trimming left V 5 bases short and J 8 bases short, with 16 bases between. Germline lookup yields CDR1 SGHTA and CDR2 FQGNSA. The CDR3 has 15 amino acids. DNA of the CDR3: TGTGCCAGCAGCCCAGACGGGGCCGATTATTCACCCCTCCACTTT. Encoded protein: CASSPDGADYSPLHF.

V and J are TRBV20-1 and TRBJ1-2, with no clear D. The V gene's germline CDR1 is DFQATT and CDR2 SNEGSKA (reference sequence). This CDR3 is built from 9 residues. V gave up 5 bases and J gave up 5 bases, with 3 bases separating them. The CDR3 reads CSASYGYTF. CDR3 coding DNA: TGCAGTGCTTCTTATGGCTACACCTTC.

V usage is TRBV10-3 and J usage is TRBJ2-2; TRBD1 or TRBD2 may be the D gene (6 bases each). The V end was cut by 3 bases, the J end by 5 bases, with 13 bases between. The CDR3 sequence is 15 residues long. From germline, CDR1 is ENHRY and CDR2 SYGVKD. The CDR3 DNA is TGTGCCATCAGTGATACCGGAGGGGGGACCGGGGAGCTGTTTTTT. Protein product: CAISDTGGGTGELFF.

The J gene is TRBJ1-5, the V gene TRBV5-1, with D maybe TRBD1 (5 bases). This CDR3 spans 15 amino acids. Trimming cost V 0 bases and J 3 bases, with 10 bases left between them. Germline V lookup: CDR1 SGHRS, CDR2 YFSETQ. CDR3 DNA: TGCGCCAGCAGCTTGGCAGGGTCGGACAATCAGCCCCAGCATTTT. Translated, it gives CASSLAGSDNQPQHF.

The CDR3 spells CASSGGREDNSPLHF. DNA for the CDR3: TGTGCCAGCAGTGGGGGGAGGGAAGATAATTCACCCCTCCACTTT. The chain is built from TRBV2 and TRBJ1-6, with TRBD1 as a possible D gene (5 bases). Trimming pared 4 bases from V and 5 bases from J, leaving 12 bases between. The CDR3 extends over 15 amino acids. Germline V gives CDR1 SNHLY, CDR2 FYNNEI. The complete variable domain, with remaining parts taken from reference TRBV2 and TRBJ1-6, reads EPEVTQTPSHQVTQMGQEVILRCVPISNHLYFYWYRQILGQKVEFLVSFYNNEISEKSEIFDDQFSVERPDGSNFTLKIRSTKLEDSAMYFCASSGGREDNSPLHFGNGTRLTVT.

The chain combines TRBV27 with TRBJ1-4; perhaps TRBD1 as D (6 bases). V lost 3 bases, J lost 8 bases, and 16 bases lay in between. The germline V gene has CDR1 MNHEY and CDR2 SMNVEV (reference sequence). This CDR3 comprises 15 residues. CDR3 residues: CASSLDVRGGEKLFF. CDR3 DNA sequence: TGTGCCAGCAGTTTGGACGTCAGGGGAGGGGAAAAACTGTTTTTT.

Here the CDR3 DNA reads TGTGCCACCAGCAGAGATTGGGCAGGGGTTAATCAGCCCCAGCATTTT. It translates to CATSRDWAGVNQPQHF. The chain combines TRBV15 with TRBJ1-5; tentatively, D is TRBD1 (6 bases). The CDR3 extends over 16 amino acids. Germline CDR1 reads LNHNV; CDR2 reads YYDKDF (reference sequence). The germline V and J ends were trimmed by 0 bases and 4 bases, with 13 bases remaining between them.

V gene TRBV6-2 or TRBV6-3 combines with J gene TRBJ2-5, with 15 bases that match TRBD2. Trimming removed 5 bases from V and 0 bases from J; junction bases left unmatched: 13. Germline lookup yields CDR1 MNHEY and CDR2 SVGEGT. The CDR3 has 20 residues. The chain's CDR3 is CASSNLLGLAGGPYQETQYF. The CDR3 DNA reads TGTGCCAGCAGTAACCTCCTCGGACTAGCGGGAGGGCCGTACCAAGAGACCCAGTACTTC.

The chain has TRBV19 and TRBJ1-1; the D gene is possibly TRBD1 (5 bases). Germline-derived CDR1 and CDR2 are LNHDA and SQIVND (reference sequence). CDR3 length: 14 residues. V lost 4 bases and J lost 5, with 14 bases in between. The CDR3, as DNA: TGTGCCAGTAGTAAGGGGTCGGGAGGGACTGAAGCTTTCTTT. Protein: CASSKGSGGTEAFF.

The chain has TRBV29-1 and TRBJ2-5; 11 positions match TRBD1. V dropped 6 bases and J dropped 4; count of bases not matched to a gene: 7. Germline V CDR1 and CDR2: SQVTM, ANQGSEA. The CDR3 runs to 14 residues. CDR3 residues: CSVVDRGRGETQYF. The CDR3 DNA reads as TGCAGCGTCGTGGACAGGGGGCGCGGAGAGACCCAGTACTTC.

The J gene is TRBJ2-5, the V gene TRBV28; D may be TRBD2 (5 bases). V was pared by 6 bases and J by 5 bases, with 19 bases between. CDR3 length equals 15 residues. Germline lookup yields CDR1 MDHEN and CDR2 SYDVKM. CDR3 sequence: CASSRGMGPGETQYF. CDR3 nucleotide sequence: TGTGCCAGCAGCCGGGGTATGGGTCCGGGGGAGACCCAGTACTTC.

The chain joins TRBV6-5 to TRBJ1-4; no clear D. Germline V lookup: CDR1 MNHEY, CDR2 SVGAGI. The germline V and J ends were trimmed by 5 bases and 6 bases, with 10 bases remaining between them. The CDR3 loop spans 13 amino acids. This CDR3 is CASSTRVDEKLFF. In nucleotides, the CDR3 is TGTGCCAGCAGTACGAGGGTTGATGAAAAACTGTTTTTT.

This clone appeared a few times. The chain is built from TRBV7-9 and TRBJ2-7, with 13 bases aligning to TRBD2. This CDR3 has 18 residues. In germline, CDR1 is SEHNR, CDR2 FQNEAQ (reference sequence). The V gene end was trimmed by 4 bases and the J gene end by 3 bases; junction bases not matched to a gene: 12. The CDR3, as DNA: TGTGCCAGCAGCTCTCCCAGGACTAGCGGGAGTTCATACTACGAGCAGTACTTC. Translated, it gives CASSSPRTSGSSYYEQYF.

The V gene is TRBV6-5, the J gene TRBJ1-5, with D possibly matching TRBD1 (5 bases). V dropped 6 bases and J dropped 6 bases, with 12 bases sitting between them. The CDR3 loop spans 13 amino acids. CDR1 is MNHEY, CDR2 SVGAGI, per germline. The CDR3 protein is CASRRDGTQPQHF. The CDR3 coding sequence is TGTGCCAGCAGACGGGACGGTACTCAGCCCCAGCATTTT.

The chain joins TRBV9 to TRBJ2-3; no reliable D call. V lost 0 bases to trimming and J lost 8 bases, with 19 bases between them. The CDR3 length is 16 residues. Looked up from germline, CDR1 is SGDLS and CDR2 is YYNGEE. The DNA for the CDR3 is TGTGCCAGCAGCGTAGGCTCGAGGATGGCCACAAGTACGCAGTATTTT. It codes for CASSVGSRMATSTQYF.

The genes are TRBV27 and TRBJ2-7; D is uncertain. Germline-derived CDR1 and CDR2 are MNHEY and SMNVEV (reference sequence). The CDR3 has 13 residues. Trimming removed 8 bases at V and 0 bases at J, with 11 bases between. Here the CDR3 reads CASSPDASYEQYF. The CDR3, as DNA: TGTGCCAGCTCCCCGGACGCCTCCTACGAGCAGTACTTC.